The rows below give T cell receptor beta chains drawn from one sample of a study of blood T cell repertoires in COVID-19. Assay: immunoSEQ multiplex PCR; the TCRdb copy retains only in-frame clones and omits some. The table has 180,000 or so clones, around 87% seen once; the top ten hold roughly 0.99%. Sequencing used peripheral blood. These receptors were taken from a man aged 18 to 30 with acute or convalescent COVID-19. The CDR3 runs from the conserved cysteine through the conserved F or W. The D gene is left open where the match is weak. Some rows mark clone size as missing; the rest say once, few, many or name a class of expanded clone.

v_call: TRBV2; d_call: -; clone_size: -; j_call: TRBJ1-6; cdr3_aa: CASRGQGSPLHF; cdr3_nt: TGTGCCAGCAGGGGCCAGGGATCACCCCTCCACTTT
v_call: TRBV6-5; d_call: TRBD1; clone_size: -; j_call: TRBJ1-4; cdr3_aa: CASRPGGETNEKLFF; cdr3_nt: TGTGCCAGCAGACCAGGGGGCGAAACTAATGAAAAACTGTTTTTT
v_call: TRBV6-5; d_call: -; clone_size: -; j_call: TRBJ2-5; cdr3_aa: CASIGTVQETQYF; cdr3_nt: TGTGCCAGCATCGGCACAGTGCAAGAGACCCAGTACTTC
v_call: TRBV9; d_call: TRBD1; clone_size: -; j_call: TRBJ1-2; cdr3_aa: CASRERQGNGYTF; cdr3_nt: TGTGCCAGCAGGGAACGACAGGGAAATGGCTACACCTTC
v_call: TRBV6-1; d_call: -; clone_size: -; j_call: TRBJ1-1; cdr3_aa: CASSELYTEAFF; cdr3_nt: TGTGCCAGCAGTGAATTATACACTGAAGCTTTCTTT
v_call: TRBV27; d_call: -; clone_size: -; j_call: TRBJ2-1; cdr3_aa: CASSLLMEGGNEQFF; cdr3_nt: TGTGCCAGCAGTTTACTAATGGAGGGAGGCAATGAGCAGTTCTTC
v_call: TRBV12-3/TRBV12-4; d_call: -; clone_size: -; j_call: TRBJ1-1; cdr3_aa: CASSPARGTEAFF; cdr3_nt: TGTGCCAGCAGTCCCGCCAGGGGCACTGAAGCTTTCTTT
v_call: TRBV7-9; d_call: -; clone_size: -; j_call: TRBJ2-1; cdr3_aa: CASSATGPRRFF; cdr3_nt: TGTGCCAGCAGCGCCACAGGGCCACGGCGGTTCTTC
v_call: TRBV7-3; d_call: -; clone_size: -; j_call: TRBJ2-1; cdr3_aa: CASSGSGLRGNEQFF; cdr3_nt: TGTGCCAGCAGCGGCTCAGGGCTGAGAGGCAATGAGCAGTTCTTC
v_call: TRBV18; d_call: TRBD1; clone_size: once; j_call: TRBJ2-2; cdr3_aa: CASSPDRAGELFF; cdr3_nt: TGTGCCAGCTCACCGGACAGGGCCGGGGAGCTGTTTTTT
v_call: TRBV19; d_call: -; clone_size: -; j_call: TRBJ2-2; cdr3_aa: CASRYFPGGNTGELFF; cdr3_nt: TGTGCCAGTAGATATTTCCCCGGGGGGAACACCGGGGAGCTGTTTTTT
v_call: TRBV7-8; d_call: TRBD1; clone_size: -; j_call: TRBJ1-1; cdr3_aa: CASIPTGTTGWTEAFF; cdr3_nt: TGTGCCAGCATCCCGACTGGGACGACAGGGTGGACTGAAGCTTTCTTT
v_call: TRBV15; d_call: TRBD1; clone_size: -; j_call: TRBJ1-4; cdr3_aa: CATSRHRGTNEKLFF; cdr3_nt: TGTGCCACCAGCCGTCACAGGGGAACTAATGAAAAACTGTTTTTT
v_call: TRBV28; d_call: -; clone_size: few; j_call: TRBJ1-4; cdr3_aa: CASSLRGRPYEKLFF; cdr3_nt: TGTGCCAGCAGTTTACGGGGGAGGCCCTATGAAAAACTGTTTTTT
v_call: TRBV3-1/TRBV3-2; d_call: TRBD1; clone_size: -; j_call: TRBJ1-2; cdr3_aa: CASSLGTGRPINYGYTF; cdr3_nt: TGTGCCAGCAGCCTTGGGACAGGGAGACCCATTAACTATGGCTACACCTTC
v_call: TRBV19; d_call: TRBD1; clone_size: -; j_call: TRBJ2-1; cdr3_aa: CASSIVGTGGLNEQFF; cdr3_nt: TGTGCCAGTAGTATAGTTGGGACAGGGGGCTTGAATGAGCAGTTCTTC
v_call: TRBV7-2; d_call: -; clone_size: -; j_call: TRBJ2-7; cdr3_aa: CASSPWATTYEQYF; cdr3_nt: TGTGCCAGCAGCCCGTGGGCCACGACCTACGAGCAGTACTTC
v_call: TRBV5-5; d_call: -; clone_size: once; j_call: TRBJ1-2; cdr3_aa: CASSLAIGSDYGYTF; cdr3_nt: TGTGCCAGCAGCTTGGCCATCGGGAGCGACTATGGCTACACCTTC
v_call: TRBV10-1; d_call: -; clone_size: -; j_call: TRBJ2-3; cdr3_aa: CASSELSGGPDTQYF; cdr3_nt: TGCGCCAGCAGTGAGTTGTCGGGGGGCCCAGATACGCAGTATTTT
v_call: TRBV15; d_call: -; clone_size: once; j_call: TRBJ2-5; cdr3_aa: CATSRLEDSVETQYF; cdr3_nt: TGTGCCACCAGCAGACTCGAGGACAGCGTAGAGACCCAGTACTTC
v_call: TRBV2; d_call: -; clone_size: once; j_call: TRBJ1-2; cdr3_aa: CASNTGYGYTF; cdr3_nt: TGTGCCAGCAATACCGGCTATGGCTACACCTTC
v_call: TRBV7-9; d_call: -; clone_size: -; j_call: TRBJ1-1; cdr3_aa: CASSLGAPGGGVRAFF; cdr3_nt: TGTGCCAGCAGCTTAGGGGCCCCTGGGGGGGGCGTTCGAGCTTTCTTT
v_call: TRBV10-3; d_call: TRBD1; clone_size: -; j_call: TRBJ1-2; cdr3_aa: CAISGTGLYGYTF; cdr3_nt: TGTGCCATCAGTGGGACAGGTCTTTATGGCTACACCTTC
v_call: TRBV19; d_call: TRBD1; clone_size: -; j_call: TRBJ1-2; cdr3_aa: CASSPLGQTYGYTF; cdr3_nt: TGTGCCAGTAGTCCCTTGGGACAGACCTATGGCTACACCTTC
v_call: TRBV10-3; d_call: -; clone_size: -; j_call: TRBJ1-6; cdr3_aa: CAISESGGVSPLHF; cdr3_nt: TGTGCCATCAGTGAGTCCGGGGGGGTATCACCCCTCCACTTT
v_call: TRBV2; d_call: TRBD1; clone_size: -; j_call: TRBJ1-1; cdr3_aa: CASSDRGRGMNTEAFF; cdr3_nt: TGTGCCAGCAGTGACAGGGGGCGTGGGATGAACACTGAAGCTTTCTTT
v_call: TRBV10-1; d_call: TRBD2; clone_size: few; j_call: TRBJ2-7; cdr3_aa: CASSTGTSGGNTYEQYF; cdr3_nt: TGCGCCAGCAGTACTGGGACTAGCGGGGGGAATACCTACGAGCAGTACTTC
v_call: TRBV7-9; d_call: TRBD2; clone_size: -; j_call: TRBJ2-2; cdr3_aa: CASSLYRGGSANTGELFF; cdr3_nt: TGTGCCAGCAGCTTATATCGCGGGGGGTCGGCGAACACCGGGGAGCTGTTTTTT
v_call: TRBV7-9; d_call: -; clone_size: -; j_call: TRBJ2-7; cdr3_aa: CASSYVQGGEQYF; cdr3_nt: TGTGCCAGCAGCTACGTACAGGGTGGAGAGCAGTACTTC
v_call: TRBV7-9; d_call: TRBD1; clone_size: -; j_call: TRBJ1-2; cdr3_aa: CASSLGTVYGYTF; cdr3_nt: TGTGCCAGCAGCTTGGGGACAGTCTATGGCTACACCTTC
v_call: TRBV7-8; d_call: -; clone_size: -; j_call: TRBJ2-3; cdr3_aa: CASSLVPGGTDTQYF; cdr3_nt: TGTGCCAGCAGCTTAGTACCAGGGGGGACAGATACGCAGTATTTT
v_call: TRBV2; d_call: -; clone_size: -; j_call: TRBJ2-3; cdr3_aa: CASSRTSASTDTQYF; cdr3_nt: TGTGCCAGCAGTAGGACATCTGCTAGCACAGATACGCAGTATTTT
v_call: TRBV19; d_call: -; clone_size: -; j_call: TRBJ1-1; cdr3_aa: CASSIWGLLNTEAFF; cdr3_nt: TGTGCCAGTAGTATCTGGGGACTCCTGAACACTGAAGCTTTCTTT
v_call: TRBV7-2; d_call: -; clone_size: -; j_call: TRBJ1-2; cdr3_aa: CASSSRRGNYGYTF; cdr3_nt: TGTGCCAGCAGCTCACGGCGGGGTAACTATGGCTACACCTTC
v_call: TRBV5-6; d_call: -; clone_size: -; j_call: TRBJ2-6; cdr3_aa: CASSLMVASGANVLTF; cdr3_nt: TGTGCCAGCAGCTTGATGGTAGCCTCTGGGGCCAACGTCCTGACTTTC
v_call: TRBV6-5; d_call: -; clone_size: -; j_call: TRBJ1-6; cdr3_aa: CASSYNGRTNSPLHF; cdr3_nt: TGTGCCAGCAGTTACAATGGTCGGACAAATTCACCCCTCCACTTT
v_call: TRBV2; d_call: -; clone_size: -; j_call: TRBJ2-5; cdr3_aa: CASMPLQETQYF; cdr3_nt: TGTGCCAGCATGCCACTCCAAGAGACCCAGTACTTC
v_call: TRBV11-2; d_call: -; clone_size: -; j_call: TRBJ1-1; cdr3_aa: CASSLYALGRTEAFF; cdr3_nt: TGTGCCAGCAGCTTATATGCCTTGGGGCGCACTGAAGCTTTCTTT
v_call: TRBV5-5; d_call: TRBD1; clone_size: -; j_call: TRBJ2-3; cdr3_aa: CASSPRGDTQYF; cdr3_nt: TGTGCCAGCAGCCCCAGGGGGGATACGCAGTATTTT
v_call: TRBV7-9; d_call: TRBD1; clone_size: once; j_call: TRBJ1-2; cdr3_aa: CASATGGDGYTF; cdr3_nt: TGTGCCAGTGCGACAGGGGGCGATGGCTACACCTTC
v_call: TRBV7-3; d_call: TRBD2; clone_size: -; j_call: TRBJ2-1; cdr3_aa: CASSGKGLAGGNEQFF; cdr3_nt: TGTGCCAGCAGCGGAAAGGGACTAGCGGGGGGTAATGAGCAGTTCTTC
v_call: TRBV3-1/TRBV3-2; d_call: TRBD2; clone_size: -; j_call: TRBJ2-5; cdr3_aa: CASSSNWGGFQETQYF; cdr3_nt: TGTGCCAGCAGCTCGAATTGGGGGGGGTTCCAAGAGACCCAGTACTTC
v_call: TRBV7-9; d_call: TRBD1; clone_size: -; j_call: TRBJ2-7; cdr3_aa: CASSRDRGYEQYF; cdr3_nt: TGTGCCAGCAGCCGGGACAGGGGTTACGAGCAGTACTTC
v_call: TRBV19; d_call: -; clone_size: -; j_call: TRBJ1-5; cdr3_aa: CASSRDSVQPQHF; cdr3_nt: TGTGCCAGTAGTCGGGACTCGGTGCAGCCCCAGCATTTT
v_call: TRBV6-5; d_call: -; clone_size: -; j_call: TRBJ2-3; cdr3_aa: CASSQEVSGPDTQYF; cdr3_nt: TGTGCCAGCAGCCAAGAGGTGTCAGGGCCAGATACGCAGTATTTT
v_call: TRBV25-1; d_call: -; clone_size: -; j_call: TRBJ1-1; cdr3_aa: CASSPVGTEAFF; cdr3_nt: TGTGCCAGCAGTCCGGTCGGCACTGAAGCTTTCTTT
v_call: TRBV2; d_call: TRBD1; clone_size: once; j_call: TRBJ1-2; cdr3_aa: CASSPGQGREDGYTF; cdr3_nt: TGTGCCAGCAGCCCTGGACAGGGGAGGGAAGATGGCTACACCTTC
v_call: TRBV4-2; d_call: TRBD1; clone_size: -; j_call: TRBJ1-5; cdr3_aa: CASSQDTGTVVRPQHF; cdr3_nt: TGTGCCAGCAGCCAAGACACCGGGACAGTGGTGCGGCCCCAGCATTTT
v_call: TRBV7-8; d_call: -; clone_size: -; j_call: TRBJ1-2; cdr3_aa: CASSTGGGYYGYTF; cdr3_nt: TGTGCCAGCAGCACAGGCGGCGGCTACTATGGCTACACCTTC
v_call: TRBV27; d_call: -; clone_size: -; j_call: TRBJ2-3; cdr3_aa: CASSLYRQGSTDTQYF; cdr3_nt: TGTGCCAGCAGTTTATACCGCCAGGGTAGCACAGATACGCAGTATTTT